These 22 T cell receptor beta chains were sequenced from one sample in a study of radiotherapy plus CTLA-4 blockade in lung cancer. The data were produced by immunoSEQ multiplex PCR, yet TCRdb's version contains in-frame clones alone and is incomplete. The sample lists 95,000 to 150,000 clones; over 80% were seen once. Sample: peripheral blood, taken from a patient treated with radiotherapy plus ipilimumab. These receptors were taken from a human donor with non-small cell lung cancer that progressed on radiotherapy plus ipilimumab.

The chain links TRBV6-1 to TRBJ2-7; 9 bases are shared with TRBD1. Germline CDR1 MNHNS, CDR2 SASEGT. The J segment lost 5 bases and the V segment lost 5 bases, leaving 10 bases of the junction unmatched. The CDR3 is 15 amino acids. The CDR3 region is CASSPGTGNLHEQYF. The CDR3 DNA reads TGTGCCAGCAGTCCTGGGACAGGGAATCTCCACGAGCAGTACTTC.

J is TRBJ2-1 and V is TRBV15; TRBD1 might be the D (5 bases). There are 15 residues in the CDR3. The germline V and J ends were trimmed by 0 bases and 3 bases, with 9 bases remaining between them. Germline V gene sequence: CDR1 LNHNV, CDR2 YYDKDF (reference sequence). CDR3 sequence: CATSRDRQNYNEQFF. CDR3 coding DNA: TGTGCCACCAGCAGAGATCGACAGAACTACAATGAGCAGTTCTTC.

This chain connects TRBV6-5 to TRBJ1-4; TRBD1 matches at 7 bases. Germline CDR1 reads MNHEY; CDR2 reads SVGAGI. The CDR3 consists of 15 residues. V dropped 1 base and J dropped 3; count of bases not matched to a gene: 2. The CDR3 here is CASSYWGQPNEKLFF. The DNA for the CDR3 is TGTGCCAGCAGTTACTGGGGACAGCCTAATGAAAAACTGTTTTTT.

The chain joins TRBV15 to TRBJ2-2; 9 bases are shared with TRBD1. The CDR3 spans 13 residues. V shed 11 bases and J 6 bases; nucleotides not matched to a gene: 7. CDR1 is LNHNV and CDR2 is YYDKDF in the germline V gene (reference sequence). The CDR3 sequence is CAAGQGKAGELFF. The CDR3 DNA follows: TGTGCCGCCGGACAGGGGAAGGCCGGGGAGCTGTTTTTT.

The V and J genes are TRBV10-3 and TRBJ2-1; either TRBD1 or TRBD2 may supply D (5 bases each). Germline values: CDR1 ENHRY, CDR2 SYGVKD. The V end lost 4 bases, the J end lost 6 bases, and 16 bases lay between the germline ends. The CDR3 runs to 15 residues. This CDR3 reads CAISVAGLGVNEQFF. CDR3 sequence (DNA): TGTGCCATCAGTGTGGCAGGACTGGGGGTCAATGAGCAGTTCTTC.

J is TRBJ2-2 and V is TRBV10-3; D unclear. The length of the CDR3 is 16 residues. V was clipped by 3 bases and J by 2 bases, with 13 bases between them. Looked up from germline, CDR1 is ENHRY and CDR2 is SYGVKD. The CDR3 reads CAISDSTPPNTGELFF. CDR3 DNA: TGTGCCATCAGTGATTCGACGCCACCAAACACCGGGGAGCTGTTTTTT.

The rearrangement links TRBV7-9 to TRBJ1-2; D gene uncertain. Germline V gene sequence: CDR1 SEHNR, CDR2 FQNEAQ (reference sequence). This CDR3 region has 13 residues. Trimming cost V 1 base and J 6 bases, with 9 bases left between them. CDR3 nucleotides: TGTGCCAGCAGCTTAGTCCCAGATCATGGCTACACCTTC. Its translation: CASSLVPDHGYTF.

The chain employs TRBV19 and TRBJ1-2; 7 bases match TRBD1. The CDR3 covers 15 residues. J lost 7 bases, V lost 4 bases, and 12 bases had no gene match. Germline V CDR1 and CDR2: LNHDA, SQIVND (reference sequence). The CDR3 nucleotides are TGTGCCAGTAGTAGGATGACAGGGACGGTTGGTGGCTACACCTTC. Its protein product is CASSRMTGTVGGYTF.

The V call is TRBV18, the J call TRBJ2-7, with 7 bases identical to TRBD1. Germline CDR1 and CDR2: KGHSH and LQKENI. This CDR3 is built from 15 residues. V lost 3 bases to trimming and J lost 2 bases; unmatched junction nucleotides: 7. The CDR3 bases are TGTGCCAGCTCACCCCAGGGGGAACCACCCTACGAGCAGTACTTC. This codes for CASSPQGEPPYEQYF.

The J gene is TRBJ2-3, the V gene TRBV7-2, with D tentatively TRBD2 (5 bases). V was pared by 4 bases and J by 8 bases, with 22 bases between. Germline CDR1 is SGHTA and CDR2 is FQGNSA. The CDR3 runs to 16 residues. CDR3 residues: CASSSPRERVLGTQYF. CDR3 nucleotide sequence: TGTGCCAGCAGCTCGCCCCGGGAACGGGTTTTGGGTACGCAGTATTTT.

Only a few counts were recorded for this clone. The V call is TRBV29-1, the J call TRBJ2-7, with 11 bases fitting TRBD1. In germline, CDR1 is SQVTM, CDR2 ANQGSEA. This CDR3 is built from 14 residues. The V gene end was trimmed by 6 bases and the J gene end by 7 bases; junction bases not matched to a gene: 11. CDR3 nucleotides: TGCAGCGTCCGACGGACAGGGGGCTTTGGGGAGCAGTACTTC. Residues: CSVRRTGGFGEQYF.

The rearrangement links TRBV7-9 to TRBJ2-3, with D possibly matching TRBD2 (5 bases). Trimming pared 1 base from V and 6 bases from J, leaving 14 bases between. The CDR3 is 15 residues long. Germline values: CDR1 SEHNR, CDR2 FQNEAQ (reference sequence). CDR3 in amino acids: CASSLVPATSDTQYF. CDR3 sequence (DNA): TGTGCCAGCAGCTTAGTCCCCGCTACTAGTGATACGCAGTATTTT.

The V gene is TRBV10-2, the J gene TRBJ2-5, with D perhaps TRBD2 (5 bases). V lost 0 bases, J lost 5 bases, and 13 bases lay in between. There are 15 residues in the CDR3. Per the germline V gene, CDR1 is WSHSY and CDR2 is SAAADI. CDR3 sequence (DNA): TGCGCCAGCAGTGAGTCGTACTCCCCGGGGGAGACCCAGTACTTC. Its translation: CASSESYSPGETQYF.

The chain uses TRBV6-1 and TRBJ1-2; D unclear. The CDR3 extends over 12 amino acids. V was trimmed by 3 bases and J by 6 bases, leaving 8 bases between them. The germline CDR1 and CDR2 sequences are MNHNS and SASEGT. The CDR3 is CASSDRYDGYTF. The CDR3 DNA reads TGTGCCAGCAGTGATAGGTACGATGGCTACACCTTC.

This chain uses TRBV6-1 with TRBJ1-5; no firm D call. The CDR3 runs to 14 residues. Trimming shortened V by 2 bases and J by 7 bases, and 12 bases separated the two germline ends. CDR1 is MNHNS, CDR2 SASEGT, per germline. The CDR3 sequence is CASSERAGGQPQHF. The CDR3 DNA sequence: TGTGCCAGCAGTGAAAGGGCAGGAGGACAGCCCCAGCATTTT.

The J gene is TRBJ1-1, the V gene TRBV9; D uncertain. The germline V gene has CDR1 SGDLS and CDR2 YYNGEE. V lost 0 bases and J lost 1, with 7 bases in between. The CDR3 is 14 amino acids. The CDR3 region has the DNA TGTGCCAGCAGCGTAGCCCCAGGGAACACTGAAGCTTTCTTT. Amino acids: CASSVAPGNTEAFF.

The chain recombines TRBV7-8 with TRBJ2-3; TRBD2 aligns across 8 bases. The CDR3 totals 16 residues. The V gene end was trimmed by 1 base and the J gene end by 0 bases; junction bases not matched to a gene: 3. Germline V lookup: CDR1 SGHVS, CDR2 FQNEAQ. As DNA, the CDR3 is TGTGCCAGCAGCTTAGGGGCTAGCGGGAGCACAGATACGCAGTATTTT. Amino acid sequence: CASSLGASGSTDTQYF.

The chain combines TRBV4-1 with TRBJ1-5; TRBD1 matches 7 bases. This CDR3 spans 17 amino acids. V was clipped by 4 bases and J by 2 bases; unmatched bases: 11. Germline CDR1 reads MGHRA; CDR2 reads YSYEKL. The CDR3 protein is CASSLSEPGTGNQPQHF. CDR3 bases: TGCGCCAGCAGCCTCAGCGAACCTGGGACAGGCAATCAGCCCCAGCATTTT.

The V and J genes are TRBV6-5 and TRBJ2-1, with 10 bases matching TRBD2. The ends lost 2 bases at V and 8 bases at J; junction bases unmatched: 9. CDR1 is MNHEY, CDR2 SVGAGI, per germline. This CDR3 is built from 16 residues. CDR3 sequence reads: CASSYKLAGISDEQFF. The CDR3 coding sequence is TGTGCCAGCAGTTACAAACTAGCGGGGATAAGCGATGAGCAGTTCTTC.

This rearrangement joins TRBV6-1 to TRBJ1-4; D uncertain. Trimming left V 5 bases short and J 7 bases short, with 11 bases between. Germline V lookup: CDR1 MNHNS, CDR2 SASEGT. The CDR3 consists of 13 residues. The CDR3, as DNA: TGTGCCAGCAGTTCTCAACGGGGTGAAAAACTGTTTTTT. Amino acids: CASSSQRGEKLFF.

The chain employs TRBV11-3 and TRBJ1-4, with TRBD1 as a possible D gene (6 bases). CDR1 and CDR2 from the germline V gene are SGHNT and YENEEA. The CDR3 contains 15 residues. The ends were cut back, 4 bases at V and 5 bases at J, with 14 bases in the middle. This CDR3 is CASSSAGGANEKLFF. CDR3 in DNA: TGTGCCAGCAGCTCCGCGGGGGGCGCGAATGAAAAACTGTTTTTT.

The J gene is TRBJ1-3, the V gene TRBV12-5, with D maybe TRBD1 (5 bases). The germline CDR1 and CDR2 sequences are LGHNT and FRNRAP. The CDR3 has 17 residues. The V end was cut by 5 bases, the J end by 0 bases, with 17 bases between. DNA of the CDR3: TGTGCTAGTGGTACCTCCCGACAGCGTTACTCTGGAAACACCATATATTTT. Protein: CASGTSRQRYSGNTIYF.